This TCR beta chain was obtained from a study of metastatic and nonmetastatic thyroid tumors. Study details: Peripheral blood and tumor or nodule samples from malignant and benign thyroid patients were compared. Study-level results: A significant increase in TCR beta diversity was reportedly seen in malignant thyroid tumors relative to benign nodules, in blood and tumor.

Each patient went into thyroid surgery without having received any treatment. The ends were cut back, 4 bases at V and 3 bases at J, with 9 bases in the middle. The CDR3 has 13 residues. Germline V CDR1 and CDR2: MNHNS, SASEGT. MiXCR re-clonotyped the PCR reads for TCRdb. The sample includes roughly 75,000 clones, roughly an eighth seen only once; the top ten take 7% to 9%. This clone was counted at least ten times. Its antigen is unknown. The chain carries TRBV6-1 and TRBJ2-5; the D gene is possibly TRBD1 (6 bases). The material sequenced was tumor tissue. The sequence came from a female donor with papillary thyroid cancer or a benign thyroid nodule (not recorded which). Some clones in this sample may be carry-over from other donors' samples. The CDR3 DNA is TGTGCCAGCAGTGCGGGACATAAAGAGACCCAGTACTTC. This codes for CASSAGHKETQYF.